The TCR beta chain described here comes from a study of blood T cell repertoires in COVID-19. Across the whole study: COVID-19 samples collected from the United States, Italy and Spain covered acute and convalescent phases. The analysed material was cDNA or gDNA that came from T cells, B-cell-depleted T cells, or PBMCs.

Libraries were prepared by immunoSEQ multiplex PCR; TCRdb keeps only in-frame clonotypes and omits some of them. The repertoire holds 100,000 to 150,000 clones, with approximately 88% as singletons. V shed 4 bases and J 2 bases; nucleotides not matched to a gene: 2. CDR3 size: 13 residues. The germline V gene encodes CDR1 LGHDT and CDR2 YNNKEL (reference sequence). This clone was recorded a few times. The TCR originated in a man between 65 and 85 years old with active COVID-19. The V gene is TRBV3-1 (or the pseudogene TRBV3-2), the J gene TRBJ2-7; TRBD2 matches 7 bases. The sequenced sample consisted of peripheral blood. The DNA for the CDR3 is TGTGCCAGCAGCCTCCGGGGGGCCTACGAGCAGTACTTC. Translating it yields CASSLRGAYEQYF.